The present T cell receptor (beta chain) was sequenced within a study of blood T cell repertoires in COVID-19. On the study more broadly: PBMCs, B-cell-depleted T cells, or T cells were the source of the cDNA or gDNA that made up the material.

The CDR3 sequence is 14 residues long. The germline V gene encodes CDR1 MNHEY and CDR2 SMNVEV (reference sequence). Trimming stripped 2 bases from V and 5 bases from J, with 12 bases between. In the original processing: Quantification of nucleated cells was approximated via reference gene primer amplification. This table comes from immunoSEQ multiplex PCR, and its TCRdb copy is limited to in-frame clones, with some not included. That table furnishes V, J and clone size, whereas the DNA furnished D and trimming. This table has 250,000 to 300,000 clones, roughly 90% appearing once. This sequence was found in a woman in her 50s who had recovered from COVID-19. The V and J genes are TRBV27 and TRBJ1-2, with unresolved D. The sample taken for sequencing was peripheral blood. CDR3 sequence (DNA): TGTGCCAGCAGTTTAAATCCCACACTATATGGCTACACCTTC. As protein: CASSLNPTLYGYTF.